This T cell receptor beta chain is drawn from a study of T-cell reconstitution after alpha-beta-depleted transplantation in children. Unique molecular identifiers featured in how the TCRbeta library was prepared. TCRdb re-called the PCR reads with MiXCR, one entry per CDR3 protein. Of 300,000 or so distinct CDR3 sequences listed, approximately 20% were seen once; the top ten hold around 9.9%. This clonotype was seen only a few times. The CDR3 contains 12 residues. Trimming pared 4 bases from V and 8 bases from J, leaving 12 bases between. Germline V gene lookup returns CDR1 DFQATT and CDR2 SNEGSKA (reference sequence).

The rearrangement uses TRBV20-1 and TRBJ2-1, with D tentatively TRBD2 (5 bases). Sequenced here: PBMCs, mostly from graft donor cells, sampled 180 days after TCRalphabeta/CD19-depleted stem cell transplant. The TCR originated in a male patient aged 10 to 17 who had a stem cell transplant for acute lymphoblastic leukemia, so the T cells may come from the graft donor. The CDR3: CSATSLRDEQFF. CDR3 DNA: TGCAGTGCTACGAGTTTGAGGGATGAGCAGTTCTTC.